The 13 T cell receptor beta chains in this list originate from one sample, sequenced in a study of blood T cell repertoires in COVID-19. Produced via immunoSEQ multiplex PCR; TCRdb's table is partial and in-frame only. Of about 64,000 clones in the sample, around 90% were seen once. The specimen was peripheral blood. These receptors came from a woman older than 75 with active COVID-19.

The rearrangement links TRBV18 to TRBJ2-5; a possible D gene is TRBD1 (6 bases). CDR1 is KGHSH, CDR2 LQKENI, per germline. This CDR3 comprises 15 residues. V lost 2 bases, J lost 3 bases, and 13 bases lay in between. The CDR3 loop reads CASSPWLSGEETQYF. The CDR3, as DNA: TGTGCCAGCTCACCATGGTTGTCAGGGGAAGAGACCCAGTACTTC. Filled out from reference TRBV18 and TRBJ2-5, the complete variable domain reads NAGVMQNPRHLVRRRGQEARLRCSPMKGHSHVYWYRQLPEEGLKFMVYLQKENIIDESGMPKERFSAEFPKEGPSILRIQQVVRGDSAAYFCASSPWLSGEETQYFGPGTRLLVL.

The gene calls are TRBV15 and TRBJ2-1; the match to TRBD2 covers 7 bases. In germline, CDR1 is LNHNV, CDR2 YYDKDF (reference sequence). The CDR3 consists of 16 residues. The V and J ends lost 4 bases and 6 bases, in that order; junction bases with no gene match: 12. The CDR3 reads CATSTREGLRFNEQFF. The CDR3 DNA reads TGTGCCACCAGCACAAGGGAGGGCCTCCGCTTCAATGAGCAGTTCTTC. Based on the CDR3 plus reference TRBV15 and TRBJ2-1, the full variable domain is DAMVIQNPRYQVTQFGKPVTLSCSQTLNHNVMYWYQQKSSQAPKLLFHYYDKDFNNEADTPDNFQSRRPNTSFCFLDIRSPGLGDTAMYLCATSTREGLRFNEQFFGPGTRLTVL.

This chain uses TRBV4-2 with TRBJ1-3, with D possibly TRBD1 on 6 matching bases. The V end lost 2 bases, the J end lost 4 bases, and 18 bases lay between the germline ends. The CDR3 sequence is 17 residues long. Looked up from germline, CDR1 is LGHNA and CDR2 is YNFKEQ. The CDR3 sequence is CASSQSPNRARGNTIYF. For the CDR3, the DNA is TGTGCCAGCAGCCAATCACCCAACAGGGCCCGAGGAAACACCATATATTTT.

The V gene is TRBV6-1, the J gene TRBJ2-1, with 7 positions matching TRBD2. V lost 3 bases and J lost 8; bases outside the gene matches: 10. The germline V gene encodes CDR1 MNHNS and CDR2 SASEGT. The length of the CDR3 is 15 residues. The DNA for the CDR3 is TGTGCCAGCAGTGAGATGAGTGGGGGGGTATATGAGCAGTTCTTC. It translates to CASSEMSGGVYEQFF.

The chain uses TRBV6-5 and TRBJ2-5, with D perhaps TRBD2 (7 bases). CDR1 MNHEY and CDR2 SVGAGI come from the germline V gene. CDR3 length equals 14 residues. The germline V and J ends were trimmed by 8 bases and 5 bases, with 18 bases remaining between them. The CDR3 DNA follows: TGTGCCAGCGCCCAACTCGGGGGGCTTGAGACCCAGTACTTC. Translation: CASAQLGGLETQYF.

V gene TRBV10-1 combines with J gene TRBJ1-1, with D maybe TRBD1 (5 bases). V lost 5 bases and J 0 bases, leaving 13 bases between the germline ends. CDR3 length: 15 amino acids. Germline V CDR1 and CDR2: WNHNN, SYGVQD (reference sequence). The CDR3 DNA reads TGCGCCAGCAGTCTGACAGATTCTATGAACACTGAAGCTTTCTTT. As protein: CASSLTDSMNTEAFF.

The V gene is TRBV7-8, the J gene TRBJ2-1; 7 positions agree with TRBD1. V lost 5 bases and J lost 5; bases outside the gene matches: 18. The CDR3 has 18 amino acids. CDR1 is SGHVS and CDR2 is FQNEAQ in the germline V gene. The CDR3 protein is CASSPKGATGSGHNEQFF. The CDR3 nucleotides read TGTGCCAGCAGCCCGAAAGGGGCGACAGGGTCGGGACACAATGAGCAGTTCTTC.

In this sample, this clone turned up a few times. The chain is built from TRBV5-1 and TRBJ1-2, with no clear D. Germline CDR1 is SGHRS and CDR2 is YFSETQ. The ends were cut back, 0 bases at V and 4 bases at J, with 19 bases in the middle. The CDR3 is 17 residues long. The CDR3 is CASSLEYRPPGTYGYTF. For the CDR3, the DNA is TGCGCCAGCAGCTTGGAGTATCGTCCACCAGGTACCTATGGCTACACCTTC.

The V and J genes are TRBV18 and TRBJ2-2, with TRBD2 as a possible D gene (6 bases). Germline V gene data show CDR1 as KGHSH and CDR2 as LQKENI. The CDR3 consists of 16 residues. V was shortened by 0 bases and J by 5 bases, with 13 bases between the two germline ends. CDR3 sequence (DNA): TGTGCCAGCTCACCACCCTCCGGTGGAGGGACCGGGGAGCTGTTTTTT. It translates to CASSPPSGGGTGELFF.

This clone occurred a few times. The J gene is TRBJ2-7, the V gene TRBV29-1, with TRBD2 matching 8 bases. V lost 5 bases, J lost 3 bases, and 3 bases stayed unmatched. The CDR3 is 12 residues long. The germline CDR1 and CDR2 sequences are SQVTM and ANQGSEA. This chain's CDR3 is CSVSGSGYEQYF. CDR3 bases: TGCAGCGTTAGCGGGAGTGGCTACGAGCAGTACTTC.

The rearrangement links TRBV5-1 to TRBJ2-2; D is ambiguous. The CDR3 length is 11 residues. V lost 6 bases, J lost 4 bases, and 4 bases lay in between. Germline V gene data show CDR1 as SGHRS and CDR2 as YFSETQ. CDR3 sequence (DNA): TGCGCCAGCACTACCACCGGGGAGCTGTTTTTT. It yields the protein CASTTTGELFF.

The V and J genes are TRBV5-6 and TRBJ1-2, with a weak D call TRBD1 (5 bases). Germline CDR1 SGHDT, CDR2 YYEEEE. This CDR3 has 13 residues. Deletions cut 6 bases from V and 6 bases from J, with 15 bases between. The CDR3 nucleotides are TGTGCCAGCACCCGTCTAGGGGCCAATGGCTACACCTTC. Encoded protein: CASTRLGANGYTF.

Points on this clone: A junction end diverges from the germline sequence, so it may reflect a read error. This chain joins TRBV18 and TRBJ2-3; D may be TRBD2 (6 bases). CDR3 size: 17 residues. Germline-derived CDR1 and CDR2 are KGHSH and LQKENI. This CDR3 is CASPPAGKGRSTDTQYF. The CDR3 DNA follows: TGTGCCAGCCCACCCGCGGGGAAGGGGCGATCCACAGATACGCAGTATTTT.